The T cell receptor (beta chain) described here comes from a study of blood T cell repertoires in COVID-19. Study-level information: The United States, Italy and Spain were the sources of the acute and convalescent COVID-19 samples.

A few counts support this clone. Only in-frame clones appear in the TCRdb table, and some are missing; sequencing was by immunoSEQ multiplex PCR. The sample includes hundreds of thousands of clones, around 86% of them seen just once. Germline V gene lookup returns CDR1 MGHRA and CDR2 YSYEKL. V gave up 0 bases and J gave up 4 bases; unmatched junction bases: 14. The CDR3 spans 19 residues. The J gene is TRBJ2-5, the V gene TRBV4-1; 10 bases fit TRBD1. The sequence was collected from a woman aged 45 to 65 who had recovered from COVID-19. Specimen: PBMCs or T cells enriched from blood (not recorded which). CDR3 nucleotide sequence: TGCGCCAGCAGCCAAGAGGTATCAATTGGACAGGGGGTGAGAGAGACCCAGTACTTC. It encodes CASSQEVSIGQGVRETQYF.